This T cell receptor beta chain was sequenced in a study of T-cell reconstitution after alpha-beta-depleted transplantation in children. This CDR3 region has 15 residues. The ends were cut back, 0 bases at V and 2 bases at J, with 10 bases in the middle. Germline V gene sequence: CDR1 LGHNA, CDR2 YNFKEQ. Notes on the study in general: The authors attributed T-cell counts and diversity one year after transplant mostly to newly produced T cells.

This clonotype was detected ten times or more. The antigen is undetermined. This sample's TCRbeta library carried unique molecular identifier barcodes. MiXCR, applied by TCRdb to the PCR reads, yields one record per CDR3 protein. The sample has around 370,000 distinct CDR3 sequences, 15% to 20% seen once. The receptor's source is a male patient between 2 and 10 years old who had a stem cell transplant for acute lymphoblastic leukemia, so the T cells may come from the graft donor. The specimen comprised PBMCs, mostly from graft donor cells, sampled 360 days after TCRalphabeta/CD19-depleted stem cell transplant. The rearrangement links TRBV4-2 to TRBJ1-1; D is ambiguous. CDR3 bases: TGTGCCAGCAGCCAAGAAAGAAGAGGTAACACTGAAGCTTTCTTT. It codes for CASSQERRGNTEAFF.